The next 30 T cell receptor beta chains were all read from a single sample in a study of blood T cell repertoires in COVID-19. The table came from immunoSEQ multiplex PCR; TCRdb's copy has only in-frame clones and leaves some out. The data contain around 250,000 clones, roughly nine tenths of them singletons. The material sequenced was PBMCs or T cells enriched from blood (not recorded which). These receptors came from a human donor in a cohort exposed to, infected with or recovered from COVID-19 (not recorded which). The donor label of this sample is uncertain.

The table lists this clone with a count of one. The V and J genes are TRBV29-1 and TRBJ2-1; 12 positions agree with TRBD2. Trimming cost V 2 bases and J 7 bases; bases outside gene matches: 9. Germline V gene data show CDR1 as SQVTM and CDR2 as ANQGSEA. The CDR3 length is 16 residues. DNA for the CDR3: TGCAGCGTTGAACAGACTAGCGGGGGCCGAAGGAATGAGCAGTTCTTC. This gives the protein CSVEQTSGGRRNEQFF.

This clone was counted between two and nine times. V is TRBV9 and J is TRBJ1-2; a weak D match, TRBD1 (6 bases). Germline CDR1 is SGDLS and CDR2 is YYNGEE. Trimming left V 0 bases short and J 6 bases short, with 9 bases between. CDR3 length: 13 amino acids. The CDR3 protein is CASSVGAGDGYTF. CDR3 nucleotides: TGTGCCAGCAGCGTAGGGGCAGGGGATGGCTACACCTTC. The full variable domain, rest sourced from reference TRBV9 and TRBJ1-2, is DSGVTQTPKHLITATGQRVTLRCSPRSGDLSVYWYQQSLDQGLQFLIQYYNGEERAKGNILERFSAQQFPDLHSELNLSSLELGDSALYFCASSVGAGDGYTFGSGTRLTVV.

This chain connects TRBV28 to TRBJ2-7; the D gene is possibly TRBD1 (6 bases). The CDR3 has 15 amino acids. Per germline, CDR1 MDHEN and CDR2 SYDVKM. With 5 bases removed from V and 0 bases from J, the gap between germline ends came to 14 bases. CDR3 loop: CASSTPGHSSYEQYF. The CDR3, as DNA: TGTGCCAGCAGTACTCCGGGACATTCCTCCTACGAGCAGTACTTC.

This clone appeared once. The CDR3 DNA sequence: TGCGCCAGCAGCTTGGGGACACATCCCCTCTCTGGAAACACCATATATTTT. It encodes CASSLGTHPLSGNTIYF. The chain employs TRBV5-1 and TRBJ1-3; D might be TRBD1 (5 bases). The CDR3 is made up of 17 amino acids. The V end lost 0 bases, the J end lost 0 bases, and 13 bases lay between the germline ends. The germline V gene encodes CDR1 SGHRS and CDR2 YFSETQ.

The DNA for the CDR3 is TGTGCCAGCTCACCACCTAGCGGACGAGGCAATGAGCAGTTCTTC. Translating it yields CASSPPSGRGNEQFF. The chain uses TRBV18 and TRBJ2-1, with D tentatively TRBD2 (6 bases). CDR3 length: 15 amino acids. Deletions cut 0 bases from V and 6 bases from J, with 12 bases between. The germline V gene encodes CDR1 KGHSH and CDR2 LQKENI. Complete variable domain (other parts from reference TRBV18 and TRBJ2-1): NAGVMQNPRHLVRRRGQEARLRCSPMKGHSHVYWYRQLPEEGLKFMVYLQKENIIDESGMPKERFSAEFPKEGPSILRIQQVVRGDSAAYFCASSPPSGRGNEQFFGPGTRLTVL.

This chain joins TRBV19 and TRBJ1-2; D uncertain. The V end was cut by 1 base, the J end by 0 bases, with 9 bases between. CDR3 length: 15 amino acids. The V gene's germline CDR1 is LNHDA and CDR2 SQIVND (reference sequence). This chain's CDR3 is CASSIATGANYGYTF. The CDR3 nucleotides read TGTGCCAGTAGTATAGCGACCGGAGCTAACTATGGCTACACCTTC.

The rearrangement joins TRBV4-2 to TRBJ2-3; D remains unclear. The germline V gene encodes CDR1 LGHNA and CDR2 YNFKEQ. The length of the CDR3 is 16 residues. V lost 0 bases, J lost 1 base, and 11 bases lay in between. The CDR3 spells CASSQEGPPRTDTQYF. Written as DNA, the CDR3 is TGTGCCAGCAGCCAAGAGGGCCCCCCCCGCACAGATACGCAGTATTTT.

This clone was seen just once. The rearrangement links TRBV6-5 to TRBJ1-2, with D possibly matching TRBD1 (6 bases). There are 13 residues in the CDR3. The V gene's germline CDR1 is MNHEY and CDR2 SVGAGI. Trimming removed 5 bases from V and 7 bases from J, with 14 bases in between. This CDR3 reads CASSPHRVGGYTF. The CDR3 nucleotides read TGTGCCAGCAGTCCCCACAGGGTGGGTGGCTACACCTTC.

This chain uses TRBV11-1 with TRBJ2-7; the D gene is possibly TRBD1 (6 bases). The length of the CDR3 is 14 residues. From germline, CDR1 is SGHAT and CDR2 FQDESV (reference sequence). Trimming removed 1 base from V and 5 bases from J, with 12 bases in between. The CDR3 DNA reads TGTGCCAGCAGCTTAGTGGGGGACAACCACGAGCAGTACTTC. This translates into CASSLVGDNHEQYF.

The chain recombines TRBV2 with TRBJ1-2; D not certain. Trimming cost V 6 bases and J 8 bases, with 10 bases left between them. Per germline, CDR1 SNHLY and CDR2 FYNNEI. The CDR3 has 11 amino acids. CDR3 region: CASSSGLGYTF. For the CDR3, the DNA is TGTGCCAGCAGCTCAGGACTGGGCTACACCTTC.

The J gene is TRBJ1-4, the V gene TRBV6-1; D perhaps matches TRBD1 (5 bases). Germline lookup yields CDR1 MNHNS and CDR2 SASEGT. V was pared by 3 bases and J by 5 bases, with 10 bases between. The CDR3 is 14 amino acids. The CDR3 is CASSDTAGNEKLFF. The CDR3 DNA follows: TGTGCCAGCAGTGATACGGCAGGGAATGAAAAACTGTTTTTT.

This chain links TRBV5-4 with TRBJ1-4, with a tentative D call TRBD1 (5 bases). The V gene lost 9 bases and the J gene lost 3 bases, with 15 bases spanning the gap. This CDR3 spans 14 amino acids. CDR1 and CDR2 from the germline V gene are SGHNT and YYREEE (reference sequence). CDR3 sequence (DNA): TGTGCCACCTCCCCGGGGGATGCTAATGAAAAACTGTTTTTT. The encoded protein is CATSPGDANEKLFF.

The chain uses TRBV29-1 and TRBJ2-7, with D possibly matching TRBD2 (5 bases). The CDR3 runs to 15 residues. V lost 0 bases and J 5 bases, leaving 17 bases between the germline ends. CDR1 and CDR2 (germline): SQVTM, ANQGSEA. CDR3 coding DNA: TGCAGCGTTGAAGATGGAGGCGGAGGAGAAAACGAGCAGTACTTC. Its translation is CSVEDGGGGENEQYF.

The V and J genes are TRBV2 and TRBJ1-2; 8 nucleotides agree with TRBD1. CDR3 length: 15 residues. The germline CDR1 and CDR2 sequences are SNHLY and FYNNEI. Trimming cost V 7 bases and J 0 bases; bases outside gene matches: 7. The DNA for the CDR3 is TGTGCCAGCATTCCCCAGGGGGCCCCTAACTATGGCTACACCTTC. It specifies CASIPQGAPNYGYTF.

This clone was recorded once. The rearrangement uses TRBV10-3 and TRBJ2-3; D not certain. The germline V and J ends were trimmed by 2 bases and 2 bases, with 5 bases remaining between them. Germline loops: CDR1 ENHRY, CDR2 SYGVKD. This CDR3 region has 13 residues. This chain's CDR3 is CAISEAVTDTQYF. DNA of the CDR3: TGTGCCATCAGTGAGGCGGTCACAGATACGCAGTATTTT.

V is TRBV7-2 and J is TRBJ1-1; D remains unclear. The CDR3 spans 12 residues. The V gene lost 2 bases and the J gene lost 8 bases, with 9 bases spanning the gap. Germline V gives CDR1 SGHTA, CDR2 FQGNSA. The CDR3 protein is CASSLIRGEAFF. As DNA, the CDR3 is TGTGCCAGCAGCTTAATTCGCGGGGAAGCTTTCTTT.

This clone was found once. The chain employs TRBV6-5 and TRBJ1-2, with TRBD1 as a possible D gene (6 bases). The CDR3 contains 14 residues. Germline V gene sequence: CDR1 MNHEY, CDR2 SVGAGI. The V and J ends lost 6 bases and 4 bases respectively, with 15 bases between them. The CDR3 coding sequence is TGTGCCAGCAGAGACAGGAGACTTGGCTATGGCTACACCTTC. This encodes CASRDRRLGYGYTF.

This sequence joins TRBV7-6 and TRBJ2-3; 8 nucleotides line up with TRBD2. V lost 1 base to trimming and J lost 2 bases; unmatched junction nucleotides: 5. Germline loops: CDR1 SGHVS, CDR2 FNYEAQ. This CDR3 comprises 16 residues. CDR3 in amino acids: CASSLGSGGPTDTQYF. The CDR3 DNA reads TGTGCCAGCAGCTTAGGGAGCGGGGGACCCACAGATACGCAGTATTTT.

The V gene is TRBV27, the J gene TRBJ2-1; 10 bases map to TRBD1. The V gene end was trimmed by 6 bases and the J gene end by 7 bases; junction bases not matched to a gene: 6. This CDR3 is 14 amino acids long. Germline CDR1 is MNHEY and CDR2 is SMNVEV (reference sequence). CDR3 nucleotides: TGTGCCAGCAGCGACAGGGGGCGTACGAATGAGCAGTTCTTC. The encoded protein is CASSDRGRTNEQFF.

This clone is a singleton in its sample. The chain couples TRBV7-8 to TRBJ2-5, with D possibly TRBD1 on 5 matching bases. Trimming pared 5 bases from V and 1 base from J, leaving 8 bases between. The CDR3 sequence is 13 residues long. CDR1 is SGHVS and CDR2 is FQNEAQ in the germline V gene. The CDR3, as DNA: TGTGCCAGCAGCCGCGACAGCCAAGAGACCCAGTACTTC. This codes for CASSRDSQETQYF.

In its sample, this clone was seen once. The V and J genes are TRBV6-5 and TRBJ2-1; D may be TRBD1 (5 bases). The V end lost 6 bases, the J end lost 8 bases, and 17 bases lay between the germline ends. CDR1 is MNHEY and CDR2 is SVGAGI in the germline V gene. The CDR3 totals 14 residues. CDR3 in amino acids: CASSSGASGDEQFF. CDR3 coding DNA: TGTGCCAGCAGCTCTGGGGCCTCCGGAGATGAGCAGTTCTTC.

The V call is TRBV5-6, the J call TRBJ1-6; a weak D match, TRBD1 (6 bases). The V gene's germline CDR1 is SGHDT and CDR2 YYEEEE. Deletions cut 5 bases from V and 5 bases from J, with 14 bases between. There are 15 residues in the CDR3. The CDR3, as DNA: TGTGCCAGCAGAGCGGGGACAACTAATAATTCACCCCTCCACTTT. Protein: CASRAGTTNNSPLHF.

The chain joins TRBV4-3 to TRBJ2-3; 7 bases align to TRBD2. The length of the CDR3 is 16 residues. CDR1 and CDR2 (germline): LGHNA, YSLEER. J gave up 0 bases and V 4 bases, and 7 bases lay outside the gene matches. CDR3 in DNA: TGCGCCAGCAGCCGAGACAGCGGGGAGAGCACAGATACGCAGTATTTT. Amino acid sequence: CASSRDSGESTDTQYF.

V gene TRBV19 combines with J gene TRBJ1-2; no definite D call. This CDR3 has 13 amino acids. V was cut by 7 bases and J by 1 base, with 10 bases left in between. CDR1 and CDR2 from the germline V gene are LNHDA and SQIVND (reference sequence). The DNA for the CDR3 is TGTGCCAGTACCATACAGAATAACTATGGCTACACCTTC. The encoded protein is CASTIQNNYGYTF.

The J gene is TRBJ2-2, the V gene TRBV19; unclear D gene. The V end was cut by 3 bases, the J end by 7 bases, with 6 bases between. Looked up from germline, CDR1 is LNHDA and CDR2 is SQIVND (reference sequence). The CDR3 covers 12 residues. The CDR3 sequence: CASSMGLGELFF. The CDR3 DNA sequence: TGTGCCAGTAGTATGGGCCTCGGGGAGCTGTTTTTT.

The CDR3 DNA reads as TGTGCCAGCAGCCTACAACAACTACGGGGAAACACCATATATTTT. This codes for CASSLQQLRGNTIYF. The chain links TRBV11-2 to TRBJ1-3, with D unresolved. CDR1 and CDR2 (germline): SGHAT, FQNNGV. V was cut by 5 bases and J by 4 bases, with 15 bases left in between. There are 15 residues in the CDR3.

J is TRBJ1-4 and V is TRBV4-1, with a weak D call TRBD1 (5 bases). V lost 4 bases and J lost 4, with 19 bases in between. This CDR3 comprises 17 residues. Germline assignment: CDR1 MGHRA and CDR2 YSYEKL. CDR3 in DNA: TGCGCCAGCAGCCCCCATCCATTGACAGCCCGTAATGAAAAACTGTTTTTT. Its translation: CASSPHPLTARNEKLFF.

The rearrangement uses TRBV6-6 and TRBJ1-1; D is ambiguous. The CDR3 spans 15 residues. The V and J ends lost 7 bases and 2 bases respectively, with 17 bases between them. CDR1 MNHNY and CDR2 SVGAGI come from the germline V gene (reference sequence). This CDR3 is CASNAWSNQNTEAFF. As DNA, the CDR3 is TGTGCCAGCAACGCATGGAGCAACCAAAACACTGAAGCTTTCTTT.

This clone was seen a handful of times. The chain couples TRBV11-2 to TRBJ1-1, with 7 bases that match TRBD1. J was trimmed by 1 base and V by 1 base; bases with no gene match: 3. Germline V gene lookup returns CDR1 SGHAT and CDR2 FQNNGV. This CDR3 comprises 15 residues. CDR3 coding DNA: TGTGCCAGCAGCTTAGGGAGGACAGGGAACACTGAAGCTTTCTTT. It encodes CASSLGRTGNTEAFF.

The chain employs TRBV19 and TRBJ2-2; D might be TRBD2 (7 bases). V shed 3 bases and J shed 6 bases, with 17 bases lying between them. CDR1 and CDR2 from the germline V gene are LNHDA and SQIVND (reference sequence). The CDR3 consists of 16 residues. The CDR3, as DNA: TGTGCCAGTAGTATTCGGGGGGCGCCGATCGCCGGGGAGCTGTTTTTT. Its translation: CASSIRGAPIAGELFF.